The rows below give T cell receptor beta chains drawn from one sample of a study of T cells after yellow fever vaccination. From the 5' RACE reads, TCRdb called clonotypes with MiXCR, one entry per CDR3 protein. The sample lists some 290,000 distinct CDR3 sequences; over 8.5% were seen once. The source was CD4+ T cells sorted from PBMCs, collected 45 days after the yellow fever booster vaccination. The receptor source for this set is a man younger than 30 who received the YFV17D yellow fever vaccine. CDR3s include the opening cysteine and the closing phenylalanine or tryptophan. The D gene is left open where the match is weak. Some rows have no size entry. The others give once, few or many, or a class for an expanded clone.

j_call d_call clone_size v_call cdr3_aa cdr3_nt
TRBJ2-5 . . TRBV10-3 CATTSPLGAGTQYF TGTGCCACGACTTCCCCTCTGGGAGCGGGGACCCAGTACTTC
TRBJ2-1 . few TRBV20-1 CSARWTDYNEQFF TGCAGTGCTAGGTGGACAGACTACAATGAGCAGTTCTTC
TRBJ1-2 . many TRBV6-6 CASRQVTHYGYTF TGTGCCAGCAGACAGGTTACCCACTATGGCTACACCTTC
TRBJ1-5 . few TRBV20-1 CCLADNQPQHF TGCTGCTTAGCGGACAATCAGCCCCAGCATTTT
TRBJ1-3 . few TRBV18 CASSPQYGNTIYF TGTGCCAGCTCACCACAGTATGGAAACACCATATATTTT
TRBJ2-3 . few TRBV5-1 CASSFGGGVSTDTQYF TGCGCCAGCAGCTTTGGAGGGGGCGTTAGCACAGATACGCAGTATTTT
TRBJ2-5 . few TRBV4-3 CASSHSAPDRGRWETQYF TGCGCCAGCAGCCACAGTGCCCCTGACAGAGGACGTTGGGAGACCCAGTACTTC
TRBJ2-5 TRBD2 few TRBV11-2 CASSRLGGREETQYF TGTGCCAGCAGCAGACTCGGGGGGAGGGAAGAGACCCAGTACTTC
TRBJ2-1 . few TRBV4-1 CASSQGILARNEQFF TGCGCCAGCAGCCAGGGGATCCTAGCTCGGAATGAGCAGTTCTTC
TRBJ2-2 . many TRBV15 CATSRIANTGELFF TGTGCCACCAGCAGGATAGCGAACACCGGGGAGCTGTTTTTT